This T cell receptor (beta chain) was found in a study of T-cell reconstitution after alpha-beta-depleted transplantation in children. The CDR3 has 16 residues. Germline CDR1 ENHRY, CDR2 SYGVKD. The V end was cut by 3 bases, the J end by 6 bases, with 18 bases between. There are many counts of this clonotype. Using unique molecular identifiers, the investigators prepared the TCRbeta library. TCRdb used MiXCR to reprocess the PCR reads, holding one entry per CDR3 protein. The sample shows 83,000 or so distinct CDR3 sequences, 6.5% to 8.5% of them seen only once. This clonotype was sampled from a human donor who donated a stem cell graft to a child with congenital amegakaryocytic thrombocytopenia. The V call is TRBV10-3, the J call TRBJ1-5; D is possibly TRBD1 (6 bases). The sample was PBMCs from the stem cell graft donor, taken from the stem cell graft. The CDR3 loop is CAISEGAGARGQPQHF. In DNA form, the CDR3 reads TGTGCCATCAGTGAAGGGGCAGGGGCACGGGGTCAGCCCCAGCATTTT.